This T cell receptor beta chain was sequenced during a study of cytomegalovirus exposure and HLA in healthy donors. About the research overall: In an earlier analysis, 117 million unique TCR beta sequences were found from some 200 million T cells. Study-level findings and limits: By HLA locus, TCR association rates varied in a later analysis, with DRB1 showing the most and HLA-C the fewest. A prior analysis recorded that most TCR beta V segments were productive about 87% or about 30% of the time.

The PCR used 60 Vbeta and 13 Jbeta primers. Measured with immunoSEQ multiplex PCR; TCRdb has only the in-frame clones, and not every one. The table lists about 170,000 clones, 65% to 75% of them singletons. To note about this clone: Its antigen is unidentified.

From germline, CDR1 is MNHEY and CDR2 SMNVEV (reference sequence). The V and J ends lost 2 bases and 4 bases, in that order; junction bases with no gene match: 6. The CDR3 runs to 15 residues. Sequencing was performed on PBMCs. The chain recombines TRBV27 with TRBJ1-1; 8 bases match TRBD1. The TCR sequence derives from a girl aged 5-17 years in good health and CMV-seronegative. The CDR3: CASSLDRGEGTEAFF. The CDR3, as DNA: TGTGCCAGCAGTTTAGACAGGGGTGAGGGCACTGAAGCTTTCTTT.